A selection of T cell receptor beta chains follows, all from one sample in a study of early T cells in non-severe SARS-CoV-2 infection. TCRdb independently ran MiXCR on the 5' RACE reads; one entry per CDR3 protein. Of under 20,000 distinct CDR3 sequences listed, around 5.7% are singletons. The sequenced sample consisted of whole blood. The receptors were gathered from an adult who was a healthcare worker with PCR-confirmed SARS-CoV-2 infection or an uninfected control (not recorded which). Each CDR3 is given with its conserved first and last residue. The order of the fields is clone size, V gene, D gene, J gene, CDR3 DNA, CDR3 protein. The D gene is left open where the match is weak. Some rows mark clone size as missing; the rest say once, few, many or name a class of expanded clone.

many	TRBV4-1	TRBD2	TRBJ2-7	TGCGCCAGCAGCCAAGAAGCGGGAGGATCCGAGCAGTACTTC	CASSQEAGGSEQYF
NA	TRBV10-3	NA	TRBJ2-1	TGTGCCATCAGTGCTGAGAGCTCCTACAATGAGCAGTTCTTC	CAISAESSYNEQFF
many	TRBV24-1	TRBD1	TRBJ1-2	TGTGCCACCAGTGAGGAACAGGGGTTTGGCTACACCTTC	CATSEEQGFGYTF
many	TRBV28	NA	TRBJ2-5	TGTGCCAGCAGCCCCGCGGACGGCCGGTACCAAGAGACCCAGTACTTC	CASSPADGRYQETQYF
many	TRBV18	TRBD2	TRBJ2-7	TGTGCCAGCTCCCCCCTAGGCGGGAGGGTCTACGAGCAGTACTTC	CASSPLGGRVYEQYF
many	TRBV19	NA	TRBJ1-2	TGTGCCAGTAGCGACCATGACCGAAACTATGGCTACACCTTC	CASSDHDRNYGYTF
many	TRBV11-2	NA	TRBJ2-3	TGTGCCAGCAGCTCTCCCGGGAAAAATACGCAGTATTTT	CASSSPGKNTQYF
many	TRBV20-1	NA	TRBJ2-1	TGCAGTCCTAGGCGGACCCAGGCGGGAACGTTTGAGCAGTTCTTC	CSPRRTQAGTFEQFF
many	TRBV28	NA	TRBJ2-3	TGTGCCAGCAGTCCGATGGAGGGGCGAGACACAGATACGCAGTATTTT	CASSPMEGRDTDTQYF
many	TRBV12-3/TRBV12-4	NA	TRBJ2-7	TGTGCCAGCAGCATCATGGGCGGCGCCTACGAGCAGTACTTC	CASSIMGGAYEQYF
many	TRBV14	TRBD2	TRBJ2-7	TGTGCCAGCAGCCGAGCCGGGACTAGCGTTACCTTC	CASSRAGTSVTF
many	TRBV20-1	NA	TRBJ2-1	TGCAGTGCTAGAGATCGGAGTGGTACCAGCAATGAGCAGTTCTTC	CSARDRSGTSNEQFF
medium-sized	TRBV5-1	NA	TRBJ2-7	TGCGCCAGCAGCTCGGAGGATTACTACGAGCAGTACTTC	CASSSEDYYEQYF
many	TRBV6-1	TRBD1	TRBJ1-2	TGTGCCAGCAGTGAAGTCCTGAAGACAGGGAGTGGCTACACCTTC	CASSEVLKTGSGYTF
NA	TRBV7-6	TRBD2	TRBJ2-7	TGTGCCAGCAGCTTAGTCAGCGGGGCCTACGAGCAGTACTTC	CASSLVSGAYEQYF
many	TRBV5-1	TRBD1	TRBJ1-1	TGCGCCAGCAGCGCTGGACAGGGCGCTGAAGCTTTCTTT	CASSAGQGAEAFF
many	TRBV7-9	TRBD2	TRBJ2-1	TGTGCCAGCAGCTTAGCCCGGCGGGAGTGGGAGCAGTTCTTC	CASSLARREWEQFF
few	TRBV12-3/TRBV12-4	NA	TRBJ1-1	TGTGCCAGCAGTCTATACCAGGGGAACACTGAAGCTTTCTTT	CASSLYQGNTEAFF
NA	TRBV15	TRBD2	TRBJ2-7	TGTGCCACCAGCAGAGATCGAGCGGGAGTGTCCGAGCAGTACTTC	CATSRDRAGVSEQYF
many	TRBV25-1	TRBD1	TRBJ2-7	TGTGCCAGCAGTCTGGCAGGGGGAAACGAGCAGTACTTC	CASSLAGGNEQYF
many	TRBV11-2	TRBD1	TRBJ1-1	TGTGCCAGCAGCTTAGCCTTCTTGGGACAGGACGCTGAAGCTTTCTTT	CASSLAFLGQDAEAFF
many	TRBV19	TRBD2	TRBJ2-2	TGTGCCAGTAGTGCTACTAGCGGGAGTTACACCGGGGAGCTGTTTTTT	CASSATSGSYTGELFF
few	TRBV28	NA	TRBJ2-1	TGTGCCAGCAGTTCACCGGAGCGGAGGGGGGATGAGCAGTTCTTC	CASSSPERRGDEQFF
many	TRBV11-2	TRBD2	TRBJ2-5	TGTGCCAGCAGCCCCTTAGCGGGAGTTGGACAAGAGACCCAGTACTTC	CASSPLAGVGQETQYF
NA	TRBV7-9	TRBD1	TRBJ2-3	TGTGCCAGCAGCCCACAGGGGGCAGATACGCAGTATTTT	CASSPQGADTQYF
many	TRBV5-1	NA	TRBJ1-2	TGCGCCAGCAAATCAGCGAACTATGGCTACACCTTC	CASKSANYGYTF
many	TRBV7-2	TRBD2	TRBJ2-7	TGTGCCAGCAGCTTAGCCGGGACTAGCGGCTACGAGCAGTACTTC	CASSLAGTSGYEQYF
many	TRBV4-1	NA	TRBJ2-1	TGCGCCAGCAGCCAACCAACTAGCAAAGCTCGCAATGAGCAGTTCTTC	CASSQPTSKARNEQFF
few	TRBV27	TRBD2	TRBJ2-7	TGTGCCAGCAGTTTATTTGGGACTAGCCATACACCCTACGAGCAGTACTTC	CASSLFGTSHTPYEQYF
many	TRBV7-3	NA	TRBJ1-3	TGTGCCAGCAGCTCTGGAAACACCATATATTTT	CASSSGNTIYF
few	TRBV18	TRBD1	TRBJ2-3	TGTGCCAGCTCGCAAGGGGGCAACGCAGATACGCAGTATTTT	CASSQGGNADTQYF
many	TRBV20-1	TRBD2	TRBJ2-1	TGCAGTGCTAGGGTCCGAGGGAGGGGTGCCTACAATGAGCAGTTCTTC	CSARVRGRGAYNEQFF
many	TRBV3-1	TRBD1	TRBJ2-1	TGTGCCAGCAGCCAAGATGAGGCTTGGGACAGTTACAATGAGCAGTTCTTC	CASSQDEAWDSYNEQFF
few	TRBV3-1	TRBD2	TRBJ2-7	TGTGCCAGCAGCCACAATAGCGGGCTGGCCTACGAGCAGTACTTC	CASSHNSGLAYEQYF
medium-sized	TRBV5-1	TRBD1	TRBJ2-2	TGCGCCAGCAGCTTGCGACAGGGTGGGAGCACCGGGGAGCTGTTTTTT	CASSLRQGGSTGELFF
many	TRBV12-3/TRBV12-4	TRBD1	TRBJ1-6	TGTGCCAGCAACCCGACAGGGTTGAAATCACCCCTCCACTTT	CASNPTGLKSPLHF
many	TRBV7-2	NA	TRBJ2-3	TGTGCCAGCAGCTTAGCCCCTGGAGTTAGCACAGATACGCAGTATTTT	CASSLAPGVSTDTQYF
many	TRBV3-1	NA	TRBJ2-5	TGTGCCAGCAGCCAAGAAAAGATGCAGCGGGTGTTGCCAGAGACCCAGTACTTC	CASSQEKMQRVLPETQYF
many	TRBV7-9	NA	TRBJ1-4	TGTGCCAGCAGCTTACACAGTCCCTTAAGGGTCGGTAATGAAAAACTGTTTTTT	CASSLHSPLRVGNEKLFF
many	TRBV19	NA	TRBJ2-1	TGTGCCAGTAAGAACAGGGTCGATGAGCAGTTCTTC	CASKNRVDEQFF
many	TRBV2	TRBD2	TRBJ2-3	TGTGCCAGCAGTGCTTGGACAGTAGCGGGAGACTTCACAGATACGCAGTATTTT	CASSAWTVAGDFTDTQYF
many	TRBV20-1	NA	TRBJ2-7	TGCAGTGCTAGAGACTCGGAGTGGTCCTACGAGCAGTACTTC	CSARDSEWSYEQYF
few	TRBV2	TRBD2	TRBJ2-1	TGTGCCAGCAGTGTCCCTAGCGGGGTATCCTACAATGAGCAGTTCTTC	CASSVPSGVSYNEQFF
few	TRBV9	NA	TRBJ2-7	TGTGCCAGCAGCGTGTCGGGGGAATACGAGCAGTACTTC	CASSVSGEYEQYF